Following are 21 T cell receptor beta chains from one sample sequenced in a study of T cells in women clearing cervical HPV infection. TCRdb's table, derived via immunoSEQ multiplex PCR, lists solely in-frame clones and lacks some. The sample includes around 37,000 clones. The sample taken for sequencing was blood buffy coat. The receptors here all came from a woman between 18 and 70 years old with a cervical HPV16 infection that either progressed to CIN3+ or cleared (not recorded which).

About this clone itself: The sequence runs out 3 residues before the end of the CDR3; the remainder is reconstructed from the germline J gene. The V gene is TRBV7-9, the J gene TRBJ1-1; no definite D call. CDR1 is SEHNR and CDR2 is FQNEAQ in the germline V gene (reference sequence). The CDR3 covers 14 residues. V lost 2 bases, J lost 5 bases, and 12 bases lay in between. The CDR3 bases that were read are TGTGCCAGCAGCTTACTACTCACGGGGACTGAA. Its protein product is CASSLLLTGTE. The whole CDR3 protein reads CASSLLLTGTEAFF.

Comments on this clone: The CDR3 goes on 3 residues after the read ends, and that part is filled in from the germline J gene. The chain couples TRBV7-6 to TRBJ2-5; TRBD2 matches at 8 bases. Germline assignment: CDR1 SGHVS and CDR2 FNYEAQ. The CDR3 consists of 17 residues. Losses at the gene ends were 5 bases for V and 5 bases for J; bases not matched to a gene: 16. CDR3 loop: CASSPPGAGGLWETQYF. CDR3 DNA (partial): TGTGCCAGCAGCCCGCCCGGGGCGGGGGGCCTGTGGGAGACC.

With regard to this clone: The read falls 3 residues short of the CDR3 end, and the missing part is taken from the germline J gene. This chain links TRBV30 with TRBJ2-3, with D possibly matching TRBD2 (5 bases). V shed 0 bases and J shed 5 bases, with 15 bases lying between them. The germline V gene has CDR1 GTSNPN and CDR2 SVGIG (reference sequence). CDR3 size: 15 residues. Partial CDR3 DNA: TGTGCCTGGAGTGTAGTACGGCCCGCGGGAGATACG. The encoded protein is CAWSVVRPAGDT. The whole CDR3 protein reads CAWSVVRPAGDTQYF. Drawing the rest from reference TRBV30 and TRBJ2-3, the complete variable domain is SQTIHQWPATLVQPVGSPLSLECTVEGTSNPNLYWYRQAAGRGLQLLFYSVGIGQISSEVPQNLSASRPQDRQFILSSKKLLLSDSGFYLCAWSVVRPAGDTQYFGPGTRLTVL.

About this clone: The read falls 3 residues short of the CDR3 end, and the missing part is taken from the germline J gene. V is TRBV5-1 and J is TRBJ1-4; D is unresolved. The CDR3 extends over 13 amino acids. The germline V gene encodes CDR1 SGHRS and CDR2 YFSETQ. Trimming took 4 bases from V and 4 from J, leaving 8 bases between them. The CDR3 loop is CASSAEDNEKLFF. The CDR3 DNA, read in part, is TGCGCCAGCAGCGCAGAAGATAATGAAAAA.

About this clone: Coverage ceases 3 residues before the CDR3 finishes, and the germline J gene fills in the end. This chain uses TRBV5-1 with TRBJ2-1, with D perhaps TRBD1 (7 bases). Germline values: CDR1 SGHRS, CDR2 YFSETQ. The ends were cut back, 4 bases at V and 5 bases at J, with 13 bases in the middle. The CDR3 consists of 14 residues. CDR3 DNA (partial): TGCGCCAGCAGCCCGGGGGACAGACACAATGAG. This gives the protein CASSPGDRHNE. The whole CDR3 protein is CASSPGDRHNEQFF.

To note about this clone: The read stops 3 residues short of the end of the CDR3; the missing end is completed from the germline J gene. This sequence joins TRBV5-1 and TRBJ2-7; D is undetermined. CDR1 is SGHRS, CDR2 YFSETQ, per germline. The ends were cut back, 0 bases at V and 3 bases at J, with 7 bases in the middle. The CDR3 extends over 13 amino acids. The CDR3 sequence: CASSLDFNYEQYF. Incomplete CDR3 DNA: TGCGCCAGCAGCTTGGATTTCAACTACGAG.

With respect to this clone: The DNA ends 3 residues before the CDR3 does, and the rest of the CDR3 is filled in from the germline J gene. The chain employs TRBV20-1 and TRBJ1-1; 10 bases agree with TRBD1. The CDR3 is 14 amino acids. V gave up 4 bases and J gave up 7 bases; unmatched junction bases: 9. Germline V lookup: CDR1 DFQATT, CDR2 SNEGSKA (reference sequence). The CDR3 DNA, read in part, is TGCAGTGCTACTAGGACAGGGGGAAGGGGTGAA. Residues: CSATRTGGRGE. The whole CDR3 protein is CSATRTGGRGEAFF.

The DNA read from the CDR3 is TGCAGTGCTAGGGGGCCGGGGGGTCTTGTCGGC. Amino acids: CSARGPGGLVG. The whole CDR3 protein reads CSARGPGGLVGYTF. The rearrangement links TRBV20-1 to TRBJ1-2, with TRBD1 as a possible D gene (5 bases). From the germline J gene comes the end of the CDR3, since the read stops 3 residues before it. The CDR3 spans 14 residues. Germline-derived CDR1 and CDR2 are DFQATT and SNEGSKA (reference sequence).

To note about this clone: The read falls 3 residues short of the CDR3 end, and the missing part is taken from the germline J gene. This chain uses TRBV3-1 (or the pseudogene TRBV3-2) with TRBJ2-7, with 11 bases that match TRBD1. The ends lost 5 bases at V and 4 bases at J; junction bases unmatched: 4. Germline values: CDR1 LGHDT, CDR2 YNNKEL (reference sequence). The CDR3 has 14 amino acids. The part of the CDR3 DNA that was read is TGTGCCAGCAGCTTAGGACAGGGGGCTTACGAG. The encoded protein is CASSLGQGAYE. The complete CDR3 sequence is CASSLGQGAYEQYF.

For this clone: From the germline J gene comes the end of the CDR3, since the read stops 3 residues before it. J is TRBJ2-2 and V is TRBV7-9; D uncertain. This CDR3 is 14 amino acids long. V was trimmed by 4 bases and J by 0 bases, leaving 6 bases between them. CDR1 and CDR2 from the germline V gene are SEHNR and FQNEAQ (reference sequence). This chain's CDR3 is CASSYRANTGELFF. Partial CDR3 DNA: TGTGCCAGCAGCTACAGAGCGAACACCGGGGAG. The variable domain in full, with the rest retrieved from reference TRBV7-9 and TRBJ2-2, is DTGVSQNPRHKITKRGQNVTFRCDPISEHNRLYWYRQTLGQGPEFLTYFQNEAQLEKSRLLSDRFSAERPKGSFSTLEIQRTEQGDSAMYLCASSYRANTGELFFGEGSRLTVL.

In regard to this clone: The read comes to an end 3 residues before the CDR3 does, leaving the germline J gene to fill in the end. This chain links TRBV5-3 with TRBJ1-5; TRBD1 is a possible D gene (5 bases). TRBV5-3 is assigned to the ORF class and has an uncertain function. There are 14 residues in the CDR3. V shed 0 bases and J shed 7 bases, with 11 bases lying between them. The CDR3: CARSLGQPTQPQHF. CDR3 DNA, as far as it was read: TGTGCCAGAAGCTTGGGACAGCCGACGCAGCCC.

In the case of this clone: The DNA ends 3 residues before the CDR3 does, and the rest of the CDR3 is filled in from the germline J gene. This rearrangement joins TRBV18 to TRBJ1-3; TRBD1 aligns across 7 bases. V shed 5 bases, J shed 8 bases, and the junction held 15 bases outside the gene matches. CDR3 length equals 16 residues. Germline V lookup: CDR1 KGHSH, CDR2 LQKENI. CDR3 DNA, as far as it was read: TGTGCCAGCTCAATCAACCGGGACAGCGGTACGGACACC. Amino acids: CASSINRDSGTDT. The whole CDR3 protein reads CASSINRDSGTDTIYF.

CDR3 region: CASSALQGNQPQHF. CDR3 DNA (partial): TGTGCCAGTAGCGCATTACAGGGGAATCAGCCC. The chain employs TRBV19 and TRBJ1-5; 7 bases match TRBD1. The CDR3 goes on 3 residues after the read ends, and that part is filled in from the germline J gene. Germline CDR1 is LNHDA and CDR2 is SQIVND (reference sequence). CDR3 length equals 14 residues. The junction had 6 bases not matched to a gene; V was cut back by 6 bases and J by 4 bases.

Notes on this clone: The read terminates 3 residues before the CDR3 end, so the remaining end is supplied by the germline J gene. V is TRBV7-3 and J is TRBJ2-7; 7 bases agree with TRBD1. The CDR3 loop spans 15 amino acids. V dropped 4 bases and J dropped 3; count of bases not matched to a gene: 9. Germline CDR1 SGHTA, CDR2 FQGTGA. The covered CDR3 bases are TGTGCCAGCAGCTCCACAGGGGTCACGAACTACGAG. It is translated as CASSSTGVTNYE. The whole CDR3 protein is CASSSTGVTNYEQYF.

A word on this clone: Read sequence stops 3 residues before the CDR3 end, and the germline J gene provides the missing end. The V and J genes are TRBV18 and TRBJ2-3; tentative D call: TRBD1 (5 bases). Germline V gene lookup returns CDR1 KGHSH and CDR2 LQKENI. V dropped 0 bases and J dropped 1 base, with 14 bases sitting between them. The CDR3 is 17 amino acids. The CDR3 DNA, read in part, is TGTGCCAGCTCACCACCGACCAGGGTAGTAGGCACAGATACG. This codes for CASSPPTRVVGTDT. The whole CDR3 sequence is CASSPPTRVVGTDTQYF. The variable domain in full, with the rest retrieved from reference TRBV18 and TRBJ2-3, is NAGVMQNPRHLVRRRGQEARLRCSPMKGHSHVYWYRQLPEEGLKFMVYLQKENIIDESGMPKERFSAEFPKEGPSILRIQQVVRGDSAAYFCASSPPTRVVGTDTQYFGPGTRLTVL.

Worth noting for this clone: Read sequence stops 3 residues before the CDR3 end, and the germline J gene provides the missing end. The V call is TRBV18, the J call TRBJ1-2, with a possible D match to TRBD1 (5 bases). V was pared by 3 bases and J by 5 bases, with 13 bases between. The CDR3 contains 14 residues. CDR1 and CDR2 (germline): KGHSH, LQKENI. CDR3 loop: CASSPSDSLYGYTF. The CDR3 bases that were read are TGTGCCAGCTCACCGTCAGACAGCCTATATGGC.

A word on this clone: Read data end 3 residues before the CDR3 end; the end is taken from the germline J gene. This chain joins TRBV11-2 and TRBJ2-4; D gene uncertain. CDR1 and CDR2 (germline): SGHAT, FQNNGV. The CDR3 length is 12 residues. Partial CDR3 DNA: TGTGCCAGCAGCCCTCCCGGAGCGCCT. Translating gives CASSPPGAP. The CDR3 reads in full as CASSPPGAPQYF.

Note on this clone: The read finishes 3 residues shy of the CDR3 end, and the germline J gene is used to complete it. V and J are TRBV27 and TRBJ2-2; 9 positions match TRBD2. Germline V CDR1 and CDR2: MNHEY, SMNVEV (reference sequence). Trimming removed 5 bases from V and 8 bases from J; junction bases left unmatched: 12. The length of the CDR3 is 16 residues. CDR3 bases read: TGTGCCAGCAGTGCCTCTCTAGCGGGGTCCTTTGGGGAG. Protein product: CASSASLAGSFGE. The entire CDR3 is CASSASLAGSFGELFF.

Notes on this clone: Read coverage stops 3 residues before the CDR3 terminus; the germline J gene supplies the remainder. The rearrangement links TRBV5-1 to TRBJ2-3, with TRBD2 as a possible D gene (6 bases). Germline CDR1 reads SGHRS; CDR2 reads YFSETQ. V gave up 1 base and J gave up 2 bases, with 8 bases separating them. The CDR3 sequence is 14 residues long. The CDR3 region is CASSLTGVTDTQYF. The covered CDR3 bases are TGCGCCAGCAGCTTGACGGGGGTCACAGATACG. Based on the CDR3 plus reference TRBV5-1 and TRBJ2-3, the full variable domain is KAGVTQTPRYLIKTRGQQVTLSCSPISGHRSVSWYQQTPGQGLQFLFEYFSETQRNKGNFPGRFSGRQFSNSRSEMNVSTLELGDSALYLCASSLTGVTDTQYFGPGTRLTVL.

Considering frequency, this clone is medium-sized. The CDR3 end falls 3 residues outside the read, so it is completed with the germline J gene. This rearrangement joins TRBV7-6 to TRBJ2-3; TRBD2 matches 8 bases. Germline V gene data show CDR1 as SGHVS and CDR2 as FNYEAQ. V lost 5 bases, J lost 2 bases, and 6 bases stayed unmatched. The CDR3 covers 15 residues. The CDR3 is CASSPTSGDTDTQYF. The DNA read from the CDR3 is TGTGCCAGCAGCCCTACTAGCGGAGACACAGATACG.

Points on this clone: The CDR3 is cut off 3 residues early in the read; its end comes from the germline J gene. V and J are TRBV19 and TRBJ2-5, with a weak D call TRBD1 (6 bases). CDR3 length equals 13 residues. Germline V lookup: CDR1 LNHDA, CDR2 SQIVND (reference sequence). Trimming removed 4 bases at V and 3 bases at J, with 9 bases between. CDR3 region: CASSRGQKETQYF. The CDR3 bases that were read are TGTGCCAGTAGTAGAGGACAGAAAGAGACC.